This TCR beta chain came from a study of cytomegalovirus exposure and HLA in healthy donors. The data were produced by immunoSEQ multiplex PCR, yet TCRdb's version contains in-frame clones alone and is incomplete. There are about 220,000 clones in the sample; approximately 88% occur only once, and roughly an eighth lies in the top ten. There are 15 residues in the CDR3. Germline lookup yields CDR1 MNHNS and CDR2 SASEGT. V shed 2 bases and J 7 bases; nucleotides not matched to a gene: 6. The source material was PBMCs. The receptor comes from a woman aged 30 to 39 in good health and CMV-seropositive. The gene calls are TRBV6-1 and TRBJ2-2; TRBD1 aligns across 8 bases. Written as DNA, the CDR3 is TGTGCCAGCAGTGAATCCTCAGGGGGCGGCGGGGAGCTGTTTTTT. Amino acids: CASSESSGGGGELFF.